This T cell receptor beta chain was captured in a study of technical replicates of blood from a handful of donors. With V trimmed by 9 bases and J by 5 bases, 0 bases remained unmatched. Germline-derived CDR1 and CDR2 are SNHLY and FYNNEI. This CDR3 comprises 11 residues. Sequencing was performed with immunoSEQ multiplex PCR; in TCRdb, only in-frame clones are kept and a portion is missing. The data show under 90,000 clones, around 94% seen once. The chain links TRBV2 to TRBJ2-1, with 8 nucleotides matching TRBD1. The origin of this receptor is a human donor in good health. Sequencing was done on a sample of T cells isolated from PBMCs. DNA for the CDR3: TGTGCCAGGACAGGGGACAATGAGCAGTTCTTC. It codes for CARTGDNEQFF.